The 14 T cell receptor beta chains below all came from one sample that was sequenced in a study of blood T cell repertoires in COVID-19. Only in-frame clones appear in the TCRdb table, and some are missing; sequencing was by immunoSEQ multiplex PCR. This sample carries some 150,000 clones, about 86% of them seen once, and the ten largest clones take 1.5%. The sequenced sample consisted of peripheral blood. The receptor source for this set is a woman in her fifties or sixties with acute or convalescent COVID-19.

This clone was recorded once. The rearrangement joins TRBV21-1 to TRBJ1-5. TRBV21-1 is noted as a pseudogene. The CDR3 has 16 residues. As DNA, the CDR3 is TGTGCCAGCAGCAACGGCAGACTGAATAGCAATCAGCCCCAGCATTTT. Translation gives CASSNGRLNSNQPQHF.

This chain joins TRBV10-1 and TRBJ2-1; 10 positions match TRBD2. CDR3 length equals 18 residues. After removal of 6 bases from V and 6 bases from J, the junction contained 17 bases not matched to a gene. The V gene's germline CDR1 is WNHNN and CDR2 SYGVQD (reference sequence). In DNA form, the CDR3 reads TGCGCCAGCAGCCCCGTTCGGGGTAGCGGGGGGATGGGCAATGAGCAGTTCTTC. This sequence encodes CASSPVRGSGGMGNEQFF.

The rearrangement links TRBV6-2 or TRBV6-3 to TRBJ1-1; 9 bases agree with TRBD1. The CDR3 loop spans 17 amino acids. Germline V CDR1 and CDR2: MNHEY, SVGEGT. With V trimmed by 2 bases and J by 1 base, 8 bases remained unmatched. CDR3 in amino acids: CASSYTVWTGENTEAFF. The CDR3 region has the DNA TGTGCCAGCAGTTACACTGTTTGGACAGGGGAGAACACTGAAGCTTTCTTT.

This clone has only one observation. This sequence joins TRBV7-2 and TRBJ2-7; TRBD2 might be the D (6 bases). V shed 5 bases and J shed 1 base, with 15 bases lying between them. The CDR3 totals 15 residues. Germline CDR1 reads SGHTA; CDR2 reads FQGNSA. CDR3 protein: CASSPSWTISYEQYF. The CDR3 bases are TGTGCCAGCAGCCCGAGTTGGACTATTTCCTACGAGCAGTACTTC.

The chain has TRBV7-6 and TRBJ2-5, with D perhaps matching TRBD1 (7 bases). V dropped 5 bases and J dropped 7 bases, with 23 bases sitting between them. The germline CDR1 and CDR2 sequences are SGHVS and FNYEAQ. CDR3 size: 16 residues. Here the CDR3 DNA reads TGTGCCAGCAGCCCCCGGGGCGGGACAGATCGTCGGACCCAGTACTTC. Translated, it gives CASSPRGGTDRRTQYF. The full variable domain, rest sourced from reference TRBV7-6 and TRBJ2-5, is GAGVSQSPRYKVTKRGQDVALRCDPISGHVSLYWYRQALGQGPEFLTYFNYEAQQDKSGLPNDRFSAERPEGSISTLTIQRTEQRDSAMYRCASSPRGGTDRRTQYFGPGTRLLVL.

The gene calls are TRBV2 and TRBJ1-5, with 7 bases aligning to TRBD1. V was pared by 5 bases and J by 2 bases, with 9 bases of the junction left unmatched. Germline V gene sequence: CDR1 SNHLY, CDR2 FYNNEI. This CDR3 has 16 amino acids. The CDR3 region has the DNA TGTGCCAGCAGTTTCTTAGGGGGCGGGGGCAATCAGCCCCAGCATTTT. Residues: CASSFLGGGGNQPQHF.

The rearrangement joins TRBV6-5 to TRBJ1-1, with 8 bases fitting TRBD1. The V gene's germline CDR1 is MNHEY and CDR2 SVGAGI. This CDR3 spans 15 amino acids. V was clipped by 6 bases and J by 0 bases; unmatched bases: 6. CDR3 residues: CASRGQVSMNTEAFF. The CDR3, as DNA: TGTGCCAGCAGGGGACAGGTTTCCATGAACACTGAAGCTTTCTTT.

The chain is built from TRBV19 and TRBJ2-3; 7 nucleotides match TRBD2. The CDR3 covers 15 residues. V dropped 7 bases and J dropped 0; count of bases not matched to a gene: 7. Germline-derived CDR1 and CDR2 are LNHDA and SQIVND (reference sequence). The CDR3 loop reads CASMPWGGSTDTQYF. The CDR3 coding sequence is TGTGCCAGTATGCCTTGGGGGGGTAGCACAGATACGCAGTATTTT.

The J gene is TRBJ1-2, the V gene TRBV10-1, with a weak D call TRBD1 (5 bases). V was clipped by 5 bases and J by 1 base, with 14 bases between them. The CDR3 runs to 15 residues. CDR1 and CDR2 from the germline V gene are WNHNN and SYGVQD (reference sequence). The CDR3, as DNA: TGCGCCAGCAGTCTAACAGGAGATTTTAACTATGGCTACACCTTC. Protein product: CASSLTGDFNYGYTF.

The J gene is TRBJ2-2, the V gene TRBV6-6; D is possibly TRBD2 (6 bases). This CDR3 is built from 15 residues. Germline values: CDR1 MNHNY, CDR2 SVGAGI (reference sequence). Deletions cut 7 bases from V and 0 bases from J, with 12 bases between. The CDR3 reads CASIPAGPNTGELFF. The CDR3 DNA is TGTGCCAGCATCCCAGCGGGCCCGAACACCGGGGAGCTGTTTTTT.

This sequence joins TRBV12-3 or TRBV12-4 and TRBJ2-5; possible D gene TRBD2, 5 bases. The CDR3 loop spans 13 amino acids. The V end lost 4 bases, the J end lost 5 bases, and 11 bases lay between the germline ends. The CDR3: CASSSGVRETQYF. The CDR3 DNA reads TGTGCCAGCAGTTCCGGGGTAAGGGAGACCCAGTACTTC.

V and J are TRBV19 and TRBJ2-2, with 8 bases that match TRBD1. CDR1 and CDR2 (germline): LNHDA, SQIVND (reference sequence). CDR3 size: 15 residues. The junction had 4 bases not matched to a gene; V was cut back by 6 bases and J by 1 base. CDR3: CASSRGTGNTGELFF. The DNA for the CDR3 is TGTGCCAGTAGCAGAGGGACAGGGAACACCGGGGAGCTGTTTTTT.

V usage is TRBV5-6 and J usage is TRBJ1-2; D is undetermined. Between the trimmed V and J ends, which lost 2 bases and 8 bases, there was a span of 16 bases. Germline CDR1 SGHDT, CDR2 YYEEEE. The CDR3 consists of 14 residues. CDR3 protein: CASSLGGLGRGYTF. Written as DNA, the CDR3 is TGTGCCAGCAGCTTAGGAGGGTTGGGTCGCGGCTACACCTTC.

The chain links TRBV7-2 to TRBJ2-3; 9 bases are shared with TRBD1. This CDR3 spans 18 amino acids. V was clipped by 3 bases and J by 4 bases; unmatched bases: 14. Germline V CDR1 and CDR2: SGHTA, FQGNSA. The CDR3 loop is CASSLRRTGTGSADTQYF. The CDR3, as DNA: TGTGCCAGCAGCTTGAGACGAACCGGGACAGGGTCGGCAGATACGCAGTATTTT.